The T cell receptor (beta chain) described here comes from a study of shared clonotypes between healthy human individuals. Overall study: For every donor, three CD4 naive, three CD4 memory, two CD8 naive and one CD8 memory plates were used.

Details on this clone: Other DNA sequences in the sample encode the same CDR3.

The CDR3 has 13 amino acids. V dropped 4 bases and J dropped 2; count of bases not matched to a gene: 2. Germline lookup yields CDR1 SGHRS and CDR2 YFSETQ. The protocol was immunoSEQ multiplex PCR, while the TCRdb copy is restricted to in-frame clones and leaves out a portion. The sample includes about 2.3 million clones, roughly 93% seen only once; the top ten take 0.39%. The sequencing input was naive CD4+ T cells from PBMCs. Subset: CD45RA+ positively selected. The TCR comes from a man between 18 and 29 years old in good health. Some clones in this sample may be carry-over from other donors' samples. The chain uses TRBV5-1 and TRBJ2-5; 7 nucleotides agree with TRBD1. The CDR3 nucleotides are TGCGCCAGCAGCCGGGACAGACAAGAGACCCAGTACTTC. It encodes CASSRDRQETQYF.